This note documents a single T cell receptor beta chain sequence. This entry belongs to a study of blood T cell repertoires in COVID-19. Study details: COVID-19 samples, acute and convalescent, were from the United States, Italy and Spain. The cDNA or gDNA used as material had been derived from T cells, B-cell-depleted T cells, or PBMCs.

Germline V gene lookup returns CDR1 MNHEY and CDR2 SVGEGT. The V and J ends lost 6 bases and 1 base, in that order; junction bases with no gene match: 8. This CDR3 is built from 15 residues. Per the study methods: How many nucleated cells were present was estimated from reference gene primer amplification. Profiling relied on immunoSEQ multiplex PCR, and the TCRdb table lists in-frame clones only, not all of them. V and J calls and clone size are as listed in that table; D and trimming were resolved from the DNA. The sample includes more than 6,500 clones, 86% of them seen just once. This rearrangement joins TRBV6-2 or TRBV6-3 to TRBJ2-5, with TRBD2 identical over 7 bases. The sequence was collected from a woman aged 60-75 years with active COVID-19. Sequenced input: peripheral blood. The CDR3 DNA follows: TGTGCCAGCAGCCCTTCGCAGCGGGGCCAAGAGACCCAGTACTTC. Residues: CASSPSQRGQETQYF.